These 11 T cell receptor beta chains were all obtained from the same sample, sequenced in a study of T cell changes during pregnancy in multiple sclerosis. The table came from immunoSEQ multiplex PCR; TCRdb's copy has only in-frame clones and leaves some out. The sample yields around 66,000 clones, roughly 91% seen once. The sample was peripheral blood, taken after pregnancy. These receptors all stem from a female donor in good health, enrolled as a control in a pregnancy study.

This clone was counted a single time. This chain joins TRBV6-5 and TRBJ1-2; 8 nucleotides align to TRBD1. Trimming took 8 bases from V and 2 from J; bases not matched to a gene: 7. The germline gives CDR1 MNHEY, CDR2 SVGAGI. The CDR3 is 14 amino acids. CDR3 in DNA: TGTGCCAGCGGCGGACAGGGTATCAACTATGGCTACACCTTC. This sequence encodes CASGGQGINYGYTF.

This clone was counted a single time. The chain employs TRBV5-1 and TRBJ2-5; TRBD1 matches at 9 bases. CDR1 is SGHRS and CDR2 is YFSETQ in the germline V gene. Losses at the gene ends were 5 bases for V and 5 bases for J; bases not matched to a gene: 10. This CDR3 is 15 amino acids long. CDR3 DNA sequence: TGCGCCAGCAGTCAACTACAGGGGGCTGGGGAGACCCAGTACTTC. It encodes CASSQLQGAGETQYF.

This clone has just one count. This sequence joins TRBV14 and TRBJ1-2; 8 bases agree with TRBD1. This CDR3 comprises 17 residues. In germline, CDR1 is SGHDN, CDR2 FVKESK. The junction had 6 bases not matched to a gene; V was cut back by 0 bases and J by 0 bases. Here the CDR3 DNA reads TGTGCCAGCAGCCAAGATGACAGGGGATTCGCTAACTATGGCTACACCTTC. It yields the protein CASSQDDRGFANYGYTF.

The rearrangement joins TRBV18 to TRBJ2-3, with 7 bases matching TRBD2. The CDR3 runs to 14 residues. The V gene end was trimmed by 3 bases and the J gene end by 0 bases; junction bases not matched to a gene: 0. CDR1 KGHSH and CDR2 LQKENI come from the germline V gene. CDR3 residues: CASSPGGSTDTQYF. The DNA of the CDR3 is TGTGCCAGCTCACCCGGGGGGAGCACAGATACGCAGTATTTT.

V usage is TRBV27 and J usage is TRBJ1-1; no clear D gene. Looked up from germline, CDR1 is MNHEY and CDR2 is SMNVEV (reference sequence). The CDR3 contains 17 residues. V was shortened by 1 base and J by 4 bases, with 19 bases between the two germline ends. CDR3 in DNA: TGTGCCAGCAGTTTATACCCCCGAGGGATTGTAGGCACTGAAGCTTTCTTT. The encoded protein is CASSLYPRGIVGTEAFF.

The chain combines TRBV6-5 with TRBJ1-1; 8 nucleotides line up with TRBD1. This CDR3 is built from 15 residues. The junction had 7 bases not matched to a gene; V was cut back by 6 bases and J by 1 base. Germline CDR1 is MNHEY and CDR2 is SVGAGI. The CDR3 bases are TGTGCCAGCAGGAGGACCGGGACAGGGAACACTGAAGCTTTCTTT. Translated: CASRRTGTGNTEAFF.

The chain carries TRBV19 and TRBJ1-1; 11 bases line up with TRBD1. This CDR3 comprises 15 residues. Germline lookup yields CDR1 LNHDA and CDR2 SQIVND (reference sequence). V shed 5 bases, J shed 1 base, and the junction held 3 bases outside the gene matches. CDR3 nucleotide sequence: TGTGCCAGTAGTGCCGGACAGGGGGCGAACACTGAAGCTTTCTTT. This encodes CASSAGQGANTEAFF.

CDR3 sequence reads: CASSVSTTYEQYF. The CDR3, as DNA: TGTGCCAGCAGTGTATCCACAACCTACGAGCAGTACTTC. The genes are TRBV7-8 and TRBJ2-7; D is undetermined. Per the germline V gene, CDR1 is SGHVS and CDR2 is FQNEAQ. There are 13 residues in the CDR3. Between the trimmed V and J ends, which lost 6 bases and 2 bases, there was a span of 11 bases.

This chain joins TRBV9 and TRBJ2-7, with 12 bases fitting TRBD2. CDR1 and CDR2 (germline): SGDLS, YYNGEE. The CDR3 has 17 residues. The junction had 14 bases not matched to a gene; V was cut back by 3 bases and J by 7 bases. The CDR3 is CASSASTSGGALGEQYF. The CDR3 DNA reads TGTGCCAGCAGCGCCTCGACTAGCGGGGGAGCTTTGGGAGAGCAGTACTTC.

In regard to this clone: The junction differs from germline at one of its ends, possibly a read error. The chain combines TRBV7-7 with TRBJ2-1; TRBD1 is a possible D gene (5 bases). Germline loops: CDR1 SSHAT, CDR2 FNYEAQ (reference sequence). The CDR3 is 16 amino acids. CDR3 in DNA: TGTGCTAGCAGCCCGCAGGGCCTGAGCTCCTACAATGAGCAGTTCTTC. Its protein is CASSPQGLSSYNEQFF.

The CDR3 coding sequence is TGCGCCAGCAGCTCCCGGGACAGGGTTAGCGGGGCGGGCTACAATGAGCAGTTCTTC. Encoded protein: CASSSRDRVSGAGYNEQFF. The rearrangement links TRBV5-1 to TRBJ2-1; D perhaps matches TRBD1 (9 bases). Germline V lookup: CDR1 SGHRS, CDR2 YFSETQ. The ends were cut back, 3 bases at V and 3 bases at J, with 25 bases in the middle. CDR3 length: 19 residues.